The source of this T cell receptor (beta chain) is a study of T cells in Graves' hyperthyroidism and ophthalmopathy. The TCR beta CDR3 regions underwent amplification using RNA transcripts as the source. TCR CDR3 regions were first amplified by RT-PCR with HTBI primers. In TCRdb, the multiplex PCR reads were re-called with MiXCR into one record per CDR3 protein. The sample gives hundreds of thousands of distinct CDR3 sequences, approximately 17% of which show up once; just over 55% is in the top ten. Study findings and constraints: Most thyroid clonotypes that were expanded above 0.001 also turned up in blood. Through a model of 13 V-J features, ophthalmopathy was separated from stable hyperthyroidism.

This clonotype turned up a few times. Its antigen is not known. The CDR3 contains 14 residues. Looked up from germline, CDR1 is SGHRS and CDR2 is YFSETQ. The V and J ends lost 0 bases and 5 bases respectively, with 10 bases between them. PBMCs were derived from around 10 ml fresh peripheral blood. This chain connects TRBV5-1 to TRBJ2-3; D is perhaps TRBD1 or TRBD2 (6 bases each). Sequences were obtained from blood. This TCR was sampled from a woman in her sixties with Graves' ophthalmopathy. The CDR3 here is CASSLEGGGDTQYF. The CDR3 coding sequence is TGCGCCAGCAGCTTGGAAGGAGGGGGAGATACGCAGTATTTT.